This section outlines one T cell receptor beta chain sequence together with its context. This clone was seen a few times. Its antigen remains undetermined. No quality values exist for individual bases; no much larger clone is one base distant. This entry belongs to a study of beta chain features in type 1 diabetes listed by TCRdb under 2018. Context from the whole study: Patients and healthy donors did not differ in mean age, gender distribution, total cell number or subset yield. A total of 85 million to 110 million sorted cells were examined across all samples, and RNA yield correlated strongly with the number of cells per subset. The study compared TCRB repertoires of sorted circulating CD4+ T cell subsets between recently diagnosed type 1 diabetes patients and matched healthy donors. Regulatory and stem cell-like memory subsets were obtained from only 8 patients and about eight healthy donors, while naive and central memory subsets were obtained from all 30 or so donors.

Each donor gave one peripheral blood draw, approximately 0.11 L on average, collected into heparinised tubes. A BD FACSAria II was used to sort naive, central memory, regulatory and stem cell-like memory CD4+ T cells with a panel that included CD45RO, CCR7, CD25, CD127, CD95 and CD27. A purity above 95% was achieved for all sorted populations. PBMCs were isolated right away by Lymphoprep density gradient centrifugation and were stained directly, without culture. So that batch effects would be minimized, each experiment stained and sorted samples in pairs, pairing one healthy donor with one patient. As encoded in the germline V gene (reference sequence), CDR1 is SEHNR while CDR2 is FQNEAQ. V has 2 bases trimmed and J has 0 bases trimmed; junction bases matching no gene number 3. The CDR3 covers 15 residues, taking in both the cysteine and the phenylalanine. This entry keeps only the CDR3 DNA: 45 bases, framed from base 1.

Study-level results and caveats: PCR might favor shorter templates, but patient and control samples were amplified and corrected together, so any skew would affect both groups equally. Because small numbers of individuals were included in the HLA sub-analyses, any influence of HLA type on TCRB rearrangement was left unresolved. Because cDNA was sequenced instead of genomic DNA, highly expressing activated cells could be over-represented, though the groups showed no difference in activation or CD3 levels. Patients with type 1 diabetes made fewer insertions and deleted more nucleotides at VDJ recombination sites, implying thymic rearrangement abnormalities. A moderate but significant shortening of TCRB CDR3 length was observed in type 1 diabetes patients in all four CD4+ subsets. The naive, central memory and regulatory TCRB repertoires appeared to resemble one another more closely among patients than among healthy donors.

The entire amount of isolated RNA was reverse transcribed using the High Capacity cDNA Reverse Transcription Kit, so the sequenced TCRB transcripts were expressed ones. Deep immunoSEQ sequencing was applied to naive, central memory and regulatory T cell samples, giving an average of about 3.7 million total reads per sample. Sorted cells were lysed in RLT buffer, and RNA was extracted using DNase-treated RNeasy Micro or Mini kits according to cell number. Each cell subset was processed on its own to prevent cross-contamination, while patient and healthy donor samples were processed together. Using the immunoSEQ multiplex PCR, TCRB sequences were amplified from cDNA into 87-bp fragments spanning the CDR3 region. The amplicons were sequenced using the Illumina HiSeq platform. In the paper's pipeline: Synthetic template baselines were used to correct PCR bias computationally, reads within Hamming distance 2 were collapsed together, and singletons that could not be merged were discarded. By aligning reads against IMGT, V, D and J genes, CDR3 length, and insertions or deletions at six rearrangement sites were assigned. Within each subset, clonotype counts were normalized to the number of sorted cells before true diversity and Gini coefficients were calculated with the tcR R package. The overlap coefficient, calculated on TCRB nucleotide sequences, was used to measure repertoire sharing. Drawn from immuneACCESS, this table holds only the in-frame rearrangements with V and J called that TCRdb kept. Clones are partly lost; checked studies trace under half to an unresolved V gene and leave the rest unexplained. V, J and clone size are those of that table, while D and trimming were read from the DNA. Across this sample there are over 40,000 clones, with over 50% seen only once. In total, the top ten clones hold around 2.1% of the sample.

The chain joins TRBV7-9 to TRBJ2-7; 8 of the junction bases match TRBD2. This receptor was identified in a woman aged 18 to 35 in good health. The specimen sequenced was Tregs from blood. The cell subset or site label for this specimen denotes: regulatory CD4+ T cells. The DNA reads as follows: TGTGCCAGCAGCTTATTAGCGGGACACTCCTACGAGCAGTACTTC. Translated, it gives CASSLLAGHSYEQYF. Outside the CDR3, residues come from the reference TRBV7-9 and TRBJ2-7 proteins, so the full variable domain is: DTGVSQNPRHKITKRGQNVTFRCDPISEHNRLYWYRQTLGQGPEFLTYFQNEAQLEKSRLLSDRFSAERPKGSFSTLEIQRTEQGDSAMYLCASSLLAGHSYEQYFGPGTRLTVT.